What follows is one T cell receptor beta chain and its context. No antigen is known for it. The repertoire was sequenced with immunoSEQ multiplex PCR; TCRdb's copy has only in-frame clones and lacks some. The sample carries tens of thousands of clones, over 80% recorded once. This specimen comes from a study of OX40 agonist ivuxolimab in advanced cancers. Study observations and caveats: Expanded clones were, on average, more numerous in CD8+ T cells than in CD4+. CD4+ and CD8+ blood T cells expanded clonally by week 6 at 0.1 to 3.0 mg/kg.

The CDR3 has 15 residues. V dropped 4 bases and J dropped 4; count of bases not matched to a gene: 7. Germline V gene sequence: CDR1 MDHEN, CDR2 SYDVKM. This receptor was taken from an adult with an advanced solid tumor such as melanoma, head and neck, liver or kidney cancer. Sequencing was performed on CD4+ or CD8+ T cells sorted from blood, taken in a trial of the OX40 agonist ivuxolimab. The gene calls are TRBV28 and TRBJ1-5; 7 bases are a match to TRBD1. The CDR3 here is CASSSDRVFNQPQHF. The DNA of the CDR3 is TGTGCCAGCAGTTCCGACAGGGTTTTTAATCAGCCCCAGCATTTT.